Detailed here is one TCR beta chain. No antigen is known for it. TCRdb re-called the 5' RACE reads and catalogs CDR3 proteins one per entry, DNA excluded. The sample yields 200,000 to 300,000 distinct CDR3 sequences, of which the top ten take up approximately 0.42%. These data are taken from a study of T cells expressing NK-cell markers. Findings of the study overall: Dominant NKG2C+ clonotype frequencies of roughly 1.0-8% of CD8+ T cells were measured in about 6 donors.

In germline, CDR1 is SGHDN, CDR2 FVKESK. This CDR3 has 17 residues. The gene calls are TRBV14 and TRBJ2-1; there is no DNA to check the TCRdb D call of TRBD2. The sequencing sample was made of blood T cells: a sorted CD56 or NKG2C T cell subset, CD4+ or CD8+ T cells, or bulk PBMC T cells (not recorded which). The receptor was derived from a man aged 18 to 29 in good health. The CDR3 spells CASSQERGLAGYNEQFF.